The 3 T cell receptor beta chains below were found in one sample sequenced in a study of T cells after yellow fever vaccination. From the 5' RACE reads, TCRdb called clonotypes with MiXCR, one entry per CDR3 protein. Among 250,000 to 400,000 distinct CDR3 sequences listed, 3.5% to 4.5% were seen once. The sample here was PBMCs, taken 15 days after the yellow fever booster vaccination. The receptors shown here come from a man younger than 35 who received the YFV17D yellow fever vaccine.

This clonotype was seen a handful of times. The V and J genes are TRBV9 and TRBJ1-1, with D unclear. This CDR3 spans 14 amino acids. Germline values: CDR1 SGDLS, CDR2 YYNGEE. The V gene lost 0 bases and the J gene lost 2 bases, with 8 bases spanning the gap. This chain's CDR3 is CASSVAPENTEAFF. The CDR3 coding sequence is TGTGCCAGCAGCGTAGCTCCGGAAAACACTGAAGCTTTCTTT.

The gene calls are TRBV5-6 and TRBJ2-5, with 9 bases matching TRBD1. The CDR3 contains 17 residues. Germline CDR1 is SGHDT and CDR2 is YYEEEE. With V trimmed by 1 base and J by 5 bases, 12 bases remained unmatched. The CDR3 bases are TGTGCCAGCAGCTTGAACAGGGGGCCCTTCTTCGGGGAGACCCAGTACTTC. As protein: CASSLNRGPFFGETQYF.

In its sample, this clonotype was seen many times. V gene TRBV24-1 combines with J gene TRBJ1-5, with D uncertain. The CDR3 spans 15 residues. The V and J ends lost 4 bases and 5 bases respectively, with 14 bases between them. Looked up from germline, CDR1 is KGHDR and CDR2 is SFDVKD. The CDR3 loop is CATSDRGWGDQPQHF. As DNA, the CDR3 is TGTGCCACCAGTGACAGAGGTTGGGGAGATCAGCCCCAGCATTTT.